The entry that follows covers one TCR beta chain sequence. These data belong to a study of blood T cell repertoires in COVID-19. TCRdb keeps only in-frame clones here, not all; method: immunoSEQ multiplex PCR. Of tens of thousands of clones listed, about nine tenths are singletons. V lost 2 bases, J lost 2 bases, and 7 bases lay in between. Germline CDR1 SGHTA, CDR2 FQGNSA. The length of the CDR3 is 13 residues. The sequence came from a man aged 55 to 70 with acute or convalescent COVID-19. Sequencing input: peripheral blood. The chain couples TRBV7-2 to TRBJ2-7; D ambiguous. This CDR3 reads CASSLSFTYEQYF. In nucleotides, the CDR3 is TGTGCCAGCAGCTTATCTTTTACCTACGAGCAGTACTTC.